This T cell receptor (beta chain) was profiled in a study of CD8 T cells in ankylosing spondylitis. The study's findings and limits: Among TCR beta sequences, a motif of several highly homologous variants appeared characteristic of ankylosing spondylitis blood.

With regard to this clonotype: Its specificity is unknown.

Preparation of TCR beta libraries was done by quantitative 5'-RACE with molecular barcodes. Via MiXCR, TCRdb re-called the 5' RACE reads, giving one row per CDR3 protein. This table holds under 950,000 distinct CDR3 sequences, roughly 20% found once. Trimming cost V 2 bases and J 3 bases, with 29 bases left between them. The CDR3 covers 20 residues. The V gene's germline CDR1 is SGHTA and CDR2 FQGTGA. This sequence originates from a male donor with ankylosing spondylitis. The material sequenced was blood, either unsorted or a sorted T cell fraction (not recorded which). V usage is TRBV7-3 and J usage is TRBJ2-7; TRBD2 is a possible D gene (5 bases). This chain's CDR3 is CASSLRFSRMRTGGSYEQYF. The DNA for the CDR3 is TGTGCCAGCAGCTTACGTTTCTCCAGGATGCGGACTGGCGGCAGCTACGAGCAGTACTTC.